Following are 13 T cell receptor beta chains from one sample sequenced in a study of breast tumors, draining lymph nodes, adjacent tissues. Axillary draining lymph nodes of breast cancer patients supplied the node samples. TCRdb reanalysed the multiplex PCR reads using MiXCR and keeps one entry per CDR3 protein. The repertoire consists of about 130,000 distinct CDR3 sequences, with 20% to 25% occurring once and the leading ten covering about 2.2%. Sequenced material: axillary lymph node tissue. The receptors were gathered from a female donor with breast cancer. Some clones in this sample may be carry-over from other donors' samples.

This clonotype occurred many times. The V and J genes are TRBV19 and TRBJ2-2; 7 bases are a match to TRBD1. The CDR3 totals 14 residues. Looked up from germline, CDR1 is LNHDA and CDR2 is SQIVND (reference sequence). Trimming at V came to 6 bases and at J to 6 bases, leaving 7 bases not matched to a gene. The CDR3 loop reads CASRIIQGSGELFF. CDR3 bases: TGTGCCAGTAGAATTATACAGGGGTCCGGGGAGCTGTTTTTT.

Ten or more counts support this clonotype. The chain is built from TRBV9 and TRBJ2-7, with a possible D match to TRBD2 (5 bases). CDR1 is SGDLS, CDR2 YYNGEE, per germline. With 0 bases removed from V and 3 bases from J, the gap between germline ends came to 13 bases. The CDR3 runs to 15 residues. The CDR3 protein is CASSVAGSVVYEQYF. For the CDR3, the DNA is TGTGCCAGCAGCGTAGCGGGGTCTGTAGTCTACGAGCAGTACTTC.

The CDR3 protein is CASSLGAWGAGNQPQHF. In DNA, the CDR3 is TGTGCCAGCAGTTTGGGCGCCTGGGGCGCGGGCAATCAGCCCCAGCATTTT. The V and J genes are TRBV12-3 or TRBV12-4 and TRBJ1-5, with a possible D match to TRBD1 (5 bases). The CDR3 extends over 17 amino acids. V lost 3 bases and J 2 bases, leaving 17 bases between the germline ends.

This clonotype was recorded at least ten times. The chain has TRBV2 and TRBJ2-5; the D gene is possibly TRBD1 (6 bases). From germline, CDR1 is SNHLY and CDR2 FYNNEI. The CDR3 consists of 13 residues. V was pared by 4 bases and J by 5 bases, with 11 bases between. The CDR3 loop reads CASSVTGLETQYF. The CDR3 bases are TGTGCCAGCAGTGTCACAGGGCTGGAGACCCAGTACTTC.

This clonotype has more than one count but fewer than ten. The rearrangement links TRBV6-1 to TRBJ1-5; TRBD1 matches 9 bases. The CDR3 covers 17 residues. From germline, CDR1 is MNHNS and CDR2 SASEGT. V trimming: 2 bases; J trimming: 0 bases; junction bases outside the gene matches: 5. CDR3 loop: CASSERRTGDSNQPQHF. The DNA for the CDR3 is TGTGCCAGCAGTGAAAGGCGGACAGGGGATAGCAATCAGCCCCAGCATTTT.

This clonotype has only a few counts. The chain uses TRBV28 and TRBJ2-5, with 14 bases identical to TRBD2. In germline, CDR1 is MDHEN, CDR2 SYDVKM. Unmatched junction bases numbered 23, after V lost 4 bases and J lost 7 bases. The CDR3 loop spans 21 amino acids. Written as DNA, the CDR3 is TGTGCCAGCAGTTCGTATACCTCCGGGACTAGCGGGAGTCATCCGATTGGGACCCAGTACTTC. It encodes CASSSYTSGTSGSHPIGTQYF.

There are many counts of this clonotype. The rearrangement links TRBV5-6 to TRBJ2-3, with 9 bases matching TRBD1. CDR1 is SGHDT and CDR2 is YYEEEE in the germline V gene. This CDR3 contains 15 residues. The trim removed 4 bases at V and 2 bases at J, leaving 5 bases unmatched. CDR3: CASSPGQGYTDTQYF. The DNA for the CDR3 is TGTGCCAGCAGCCCAGGACAGGGGTACACAGATACGCAGTATTTT.

As to this clonotype: No conserved phenylalanine or tryptophan ends this CDR3, so it is likely a read error. The genes are TRBV30 and TRBJ1-3, with D possibly TRBD1 on 5 matching bases. In germline, CDR1 is GTSNPN, CDR2 SVGIG (reference sequence). This CDR3 spans 15 amino acids. V was clipped by 3 bases and J by 4 bases, with 16 bases between them. In nucleotides, the CDR3 is TGTGCCTGGAGAGACTGGACAAGGGCGGGAAACACCATATATCTT. Its translation is CAWRDWTRAGNTIYL.

The V and J genes are TRBV5-5 and TRBJ2-7; D may be TRBD2 (6 bases). Deletions cut 6 bases from V and 4 bases from J, with 14 bases between. Germline values: CDR1 SGHKS, CDR2 YYEKEE (reference sequence). CDR3 length: 13 amino acids. The CDR3 sequence is CASNMAGSYEQYF. CDR3 bases: TGTGCCAGCAACATGGCCGGGAGTTACGAGCAGTACTTC.

This clonotype has at least ten counts. This chain links TRBV5-1 with TRBJ1-2; 9 bases are shared with TRBD1. V was pared by 0 bases and J by 5 bases, with 5 bases of the junction left unmatched. This CDR3 has 15 residues. Germline V CDR1 and CDR2: SGHRS, YFSETQ. For the CDR3, the DNA is TGCGCCAGCAGCTTGGGAGGACAGGGGTCTTATGGCTACACCTTC. As protein: CASSLGGQGSYGYTF. Variable domain in full (rest from reference TRBV5-1 and TRBJ1-2): KAGVTQTPRYLIKTRGQQVTLSCSPISGHRSVSWYQQTPGQGLQFLFEYFSETQRNKGNFPGRFSGRQFSNSRSEMNVSTLELGDSALYLCASSLGGQGSYGYTFGSGTRLTVV.

This chain links TRBV28 with TRBJ2-3, with 7 positions matching TRBD2. V lost 3 bases to trimming and J lost 0 bases; unmatched junction nucleotides: 9. Germline V CDR1 and CDR2: MDHEN, SYDVKM. CDR3 size: 17 residues. The CDR3 DNA sequence: TGTGCCAGCAGTTTTACTAGCGCGGAGAAAAGCACAGATACGCAGTATTTT. Protein product: CASSFTSAEKSTDTQYF.

On this clonotype: This may stem from a read error, because a much larger clone lies one nucleotide away. The CDR3 nucleotides read TGCAGCGTGGACAGGGGAGAGACCCGGTACTTC. Its protein product is CSVDRGETRYF. The gene calls are TRBV29-1 and TRBJ2-5; 9 bases line up with TRBD1. CDR3 size: 11 residues. Germline CDR1 is SQVTM and CDR2 is ANQGSEA.

This clonotype was found many times. This chain joins TRBV15 and TRBJ2-2; D may match TRBD1 or TRBD2 (5 bases each). Germline V CDR1 and CDR2: LNHNV, YYDKDF (reference sequence). Deletions cut 0 bases from V and 5 bases from J, with 16 bases between. This CDR3 spans 17 amino acids. The CDR3 nucleotides are TGTGCCACCAGCAGAGACGGTGGGAGCCCAGGGACCGGGGAGCTGTTTTTT. Protein: CATSRDGGSPGTGELFF. The full variable domain, in which reference TRBV15 and TRBJ2-2 provide the parts outside the CDR3, is DAMVIQNPRYQVTQFGKPVTLSCSQTLNHNVMYWYQQKSSQAPKLLFHYYDKDFNNEADTPDNFQSRRPNTSFCFLDIRSPGLGDTAMYLCATSRDGGSPGTGELFFGEGSRLTVL.